Following are 13 T cell receptor beta chains from one sample sequenced in a study of metastatic and nonmetastatic thyroid tumors. TCRdb re-called the PCR reads with MiXCR. Of roughly 13,000 clones in the sample, approximately 24% were seen once. Prior to thyroid surgery, none of the patients had received any treatment. The specimen sequenced was tumor tissue. The receptors originated from a female donor with papillary thyroid cancer or a benign thyroid nodule (not recorded which). Some clones in this sample may be carry-over from other donors' samples.

There are many counts of this clone. J is TRBJ2-1 and V is TRBV7-9, with 9 bases matching TRBD2. CDR1 is SEHNR and CDR2 is FQNEAQ in the germline V gene (reference sequence). The CDR3 runs 16 residues. Trimming took 5 bases from V and 1 from J; bases not matched to a gene: 6. This CDR3 is CASSLSLAGSYNEQFF. The CDR3 region has the DNA TGTGCCAGCAGCCTCTCCCTAGCGGGGTCCTACAATGAGCAGTTCTTC.

By sample share, this clone is medium-sized. V usage is TRBV3-1 and J usage is TRBJ2-7; D is possibly TRBD1 or TRBD2 (5 bases each). The V end lost 4 bases, the J end lost 3 bases, and 13 bases lay between the germline ends. The CDR3 contains 14 residues. Germline CDR1 reads LGHDT; CDR2 reads YNNKEL (reference sequence). As DNA, the CDR3 is TGTGCCAGCAGCCCCGGGACGGAAAGCTACGAGCAGTACTTC. It specifies CASSPGTESYEQYF.

In its sample, this clone was seen many times. This sample also contains other DNA sequences that code for the same CDR3. In nucleotides, the CDR3 is TGTGCCAGCAGCTCCCCAGGGGTCAGGGGGAATTCACCCCTCCACTTT. Translated, it gives CASSSPGVRGNSPLHF. The V and J genes are TRBV5-6 and TRBJ1-6; 7 bases align to TRBD1. Per germline, CDR1 SGHDT and CDR2 YYEEEE. The CDR3 consists of 16 residues. Trimming removed 3 bases from V and 7 bases from J; junction bases left unmatched: 10.

In its sample, this clone was seen a few times. This rearrangement joins TRBV6-6 to TRBJ2-3; D ambiguous. The V end was cut by 6 bases, the J end by 1 base, with 17 bases between. Germline CDR1 MNHNY, CDR2 SVGAGI (reference sequence). The CDR3 consists of 16 residues. CDR3 sequence (DNA): TGTGCCAGCAGATACACGGAAAGGGCGGGCACAGATACGCAGTATTTT. Its protein is CASRYTERAGTDTQYF.

This clone occurred many times. A much larger clone differs by one base, so this may be a read error. The chain links TRBV6-1 to TRBJ1-5, with a possible D match to TRBD1 (6 bases). This CDR3 has 16 residues. From germline, CDR1 is MNHNS and CDR2 SASEGT. CDR3 sequence reads: CASSEGGRGWGQPQLF. The CDR3, as DNA: TGTGCCAGCAGTGAAGGTGGCAGGGGATGGGGGCAGCCCCAGCTTTTT.

By sample share, this clone is medium-sized. The rearrangement uses TRBV6-5 and TRBJ1-1, with TRBD1 identical over 8 bases. The CDR3 loop spans 12 amino acids. The ends lost 2 bases at V and 9 bases at J; junction bases unmatched: 2. Germline CDR1 reads MNHEY; CDR2 reads SVGAGI. The CDR3 sequence is CASSYRTGQAFF. The CDR3 nucleotides are TGTGCCAGCAGTTACAGGACAGGGCAAGCTTTCTTT.

Details on this clone: Relative to the germline gene, one junction end is altered; a read error may explain this. The rearrangement uses TRBV5-1 and TRBJ2-1; TRBD2 agrees at 11 bases. The V gene's germline CDR1 is SGHRS and CDR2 YFSETQ. The CDR3 is 18 amino acids. The CDR3: CASSDTFSGRAGGNEQFF. The CDR3 DNA follows: TGCGCCAGCAGCGACACCTTTAGCGGGAGGGCAGGGGGGAATGAGCAGTTTTTC.

The rearrangement joins TRBV6-2 or TRBV6-3 to TRBJ1-2; 9 bases map to TRBD1. CDR1 is MNHEY and CDR2 is SVGEGT in the germline V gene. This CDR3 comprises 16 residues. V was pared by 2 bases and J by 3 bases, with 7 bases of the junction left unmatched. The CDR3 is CASSYIRTGEDYGYTF. In DNA, the CDR3 is TGTGCCAGCAGTTACATAAGGACAGGGGAGGACTATGGCTACACCTTC.

The chain joins TRBV2 to TRBJ1-4, with 11 nucleotides matching TRBD1. The J segment lost 0 bases and the V segment lost 6 bases, leaving 6 bases of the junction unmatched. Germline V lookup: CDR1 SNHLY, CDR2 FYNNEI. The CDR3 totals 17 residues. The CDR3 DNA reads as TGTGCCAGCAGGGACCTGGGACAGGGGGCAACTAATGAAAAACTGTTTTTT. Residues: CASRDLGQGATNEKLFF. Variable domain in full (rest from reference TRBV2 and TRBJ1-4): EPEVTQTPSHQVTQMGQEVILRCVPISNHLYFYWYRQILGQKVEFLVSFYNNEISEKSEIFDDQFSVERPDGSNFTLKIRSTKLEDSAMYFCASRDLGQGATNEKLFFGSGTQLSVL.

As concerns this clone: One end of the junction does not line up with germline, which may come from a read error. The chain recombines TRBV5-1 with TRBJ2-7, with TRBD1 matching over 8 bases. The germline V gene has CDR1 SGHRS and CDR2 YFSETQ. The CDR3 is made up of 14 amino acids. The CDR3 DNA reads TGCTCCAGCAGCTTCCAGCAGGGGGCCTACGATCAGTACTTC. This sequence encodes CSSSFQQGAYDQYF.

This clone was detected many times. This chain connects TRBV11-2 to TRBJ1-1, with 8 bases that match TRBD1. Germline CDR1 reads SGHAT; CDR2 reads FQNNGV. The junction had 12 bases not matched to a gene; V was cut back by 6 bases and J by 3 bases. This CDR3 has 16 amino acids. The CDR3 DNA reads as TGTGCCAGCAGGCCGGGACAGGAGGGATGGTACACTGAAGCTTTCTTT. This codes for CASRPGQEGWYTEAFF.

This clone was seen repeatedly, ten times or more. A read error is possible here, since a much larger clone lies one base away. CDR3 coding DNA: TGCGCCGGTTCCTATGGGGATCAGGCCCTGAGCGAGCAGTACTTC. Its protein product is CAGSYGDQALSEQYF. The V and J genes are TRBV10-2 and TRBJ2-7; D gene uncertain. This CDR3 has 15 residues. V was clipped by 11 bases and J by 6 bases, with 26 bases between them. Germline values: CDR1 WSHSY, CDR2 SAAADI.

The chain recombines TRBV5-1 with TRBJ2-3; 8 positions agree with TRBD2. The germline CDR1 and CDR2 sequences are SGHRS and YFSETQ. Trimming cost V 0 bases and J 5 bases; bases outside gene matches: 2. This CDR3 has 14 amino acids. The DNA of the CDR3 is TGCGCCAGCAGCTTGGATCTAGCGGGAGATACGCAGTATTTT. Translated, it gives CASSLDLAGDTQYF.